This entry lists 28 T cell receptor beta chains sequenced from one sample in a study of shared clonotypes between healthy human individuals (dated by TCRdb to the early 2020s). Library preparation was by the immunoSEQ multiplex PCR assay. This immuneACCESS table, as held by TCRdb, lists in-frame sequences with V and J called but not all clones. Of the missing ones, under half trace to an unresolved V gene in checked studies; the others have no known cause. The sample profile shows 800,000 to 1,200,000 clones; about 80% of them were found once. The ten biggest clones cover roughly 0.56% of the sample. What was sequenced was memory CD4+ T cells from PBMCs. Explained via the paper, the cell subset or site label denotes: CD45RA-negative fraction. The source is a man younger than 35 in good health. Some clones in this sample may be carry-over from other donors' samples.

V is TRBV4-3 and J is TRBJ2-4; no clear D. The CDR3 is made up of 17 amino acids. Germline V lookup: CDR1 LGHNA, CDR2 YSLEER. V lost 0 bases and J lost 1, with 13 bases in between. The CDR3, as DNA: TGCGCCAGCAGCCAAGATAGGCCGTCGTTCGCCAAAAACATTCAGTACTTC. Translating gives CASSQDRPSFAKNIQYF.

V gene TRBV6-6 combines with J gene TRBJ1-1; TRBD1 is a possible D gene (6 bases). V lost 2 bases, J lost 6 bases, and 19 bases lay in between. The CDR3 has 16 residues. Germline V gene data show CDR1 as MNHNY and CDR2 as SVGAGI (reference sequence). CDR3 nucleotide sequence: TGTGCCAGCAGTTACACCTACCGGGACATAAAACCTGAAGCTTTCTTT. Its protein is CASSYTYRDIKPEAFF.

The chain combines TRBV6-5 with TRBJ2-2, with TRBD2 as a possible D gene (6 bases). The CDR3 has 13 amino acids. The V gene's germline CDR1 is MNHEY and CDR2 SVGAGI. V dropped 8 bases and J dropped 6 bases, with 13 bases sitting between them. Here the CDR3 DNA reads TGTGCCAGCGGGAGGAATTACCCCGGGGAGCTGTTTTTT. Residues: CASGRNYPGELFF.

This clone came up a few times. CDR3 DNA sequence: TGCAGCGCTTCTGGCGGATGGGCTATGAACACTGAAGCTTTCTTT. Translation gives CSASGGWAMNTEAFF. The gene calls are TRBV29-1 and TRBJ1-1; D not certain. This CDR3 has 15 residues. The germline gives CDR1 SQVTM, CDR2 ANQGSEA. Trimming left V 7 bases short and J 0 bases short, with 18 bases between.

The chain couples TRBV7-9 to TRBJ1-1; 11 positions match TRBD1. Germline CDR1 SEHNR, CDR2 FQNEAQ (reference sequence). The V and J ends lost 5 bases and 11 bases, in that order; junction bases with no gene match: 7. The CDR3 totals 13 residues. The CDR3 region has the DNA TGTGCCAGCAGCCGCGGACAGGGGGCGCGGGCTTTCTTT. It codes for CASSRGQGARAFF.

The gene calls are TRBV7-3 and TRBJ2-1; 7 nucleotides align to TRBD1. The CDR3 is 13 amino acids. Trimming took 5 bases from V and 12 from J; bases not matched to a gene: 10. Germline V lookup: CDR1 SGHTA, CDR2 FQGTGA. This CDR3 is CASSRKTGFGQFF. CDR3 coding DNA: TGTGCCAGCAGCCGGAAGACAGGGTTCGGGCAGTTCTTC.

The CDR3 is CASSLVASGSAGELFF. CDR3 sequence (DNA): TGTGCCAGCAGCTTAGTGGCTAGCGGGAGTGCCGGGGAGCTGTTTTTT. This chain links TRBV7-2 with TRBJ2-2; 10 bases are shared with TRBD2. V lost 1 base, J lost 6 bases, and 5 bases stayed unmatched. This CDR3 comprises 16 residues. Germline loops: CDR1 SGHTA, CDR2 FQGNSA.

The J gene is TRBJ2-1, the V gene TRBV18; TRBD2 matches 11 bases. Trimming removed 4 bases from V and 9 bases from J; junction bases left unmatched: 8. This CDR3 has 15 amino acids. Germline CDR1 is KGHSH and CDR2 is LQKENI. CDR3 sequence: CASSLGTSGSSEQFF. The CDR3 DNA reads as TGTGCCAGCTCACTGGGGACTAGCGGCTCAAGTGAGCAGTTCTTC.

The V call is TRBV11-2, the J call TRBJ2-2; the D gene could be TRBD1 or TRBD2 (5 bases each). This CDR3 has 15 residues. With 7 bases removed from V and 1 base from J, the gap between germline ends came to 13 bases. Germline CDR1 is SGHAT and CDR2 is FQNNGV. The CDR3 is CASNRGALNTGELFF. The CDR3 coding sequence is TGTGCCAGCAATCGAGGGGCCTTGAACACCGGGGAGCTGTTTTTT.

Here the CDR3 DNA reads TGTGCCAGCAGCTTAGAGAAAACTTACGAGCAGTACTTC. This codes for CASSLEKTYEQYF. The chain has TRBV11-3 and TRBJ2-7; D unresolved. The V and J ends lost 0 bases and 4 bases respectively, with 7 bases between them. Germline CDR1 and CDR2: SGHNT and YENEEA. The CDR3 is 13 amino acids.

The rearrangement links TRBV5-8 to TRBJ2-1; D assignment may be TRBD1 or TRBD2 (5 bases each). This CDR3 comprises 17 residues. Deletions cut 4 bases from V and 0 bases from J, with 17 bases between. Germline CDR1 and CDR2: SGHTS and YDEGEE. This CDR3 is CASSGGRTISSYNEQFF. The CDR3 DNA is TGTGCCAGCAGCGGGGGACGGACCATTAGCTCCTACAATGAGCAGTTCTTC. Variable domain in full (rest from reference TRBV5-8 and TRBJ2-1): EAGVTQSPTHLIKTRGQQATLRCSPISGHTSVYWYQQALGLGLQFLLWYDEGEERNRGNFPPRFSGRQFPNYSSELNVNALELEDSALYLCASSGGRTISSYNEQFFGPGTRLTVL.

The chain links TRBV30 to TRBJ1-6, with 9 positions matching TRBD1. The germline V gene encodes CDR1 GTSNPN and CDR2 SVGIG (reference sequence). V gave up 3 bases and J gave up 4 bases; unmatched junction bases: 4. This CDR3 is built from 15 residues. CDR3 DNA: TGTGCCTGGAGGACCGGGACAGGGTATAATTCACCCCTCCACTTT. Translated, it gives CAWRTGTGYNSPLHF. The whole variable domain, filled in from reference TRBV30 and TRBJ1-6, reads SQTIHQWPATLVQPVGSPLSLECTVEGTSNPNLYWYRQAAGRGLQLLFYSVGIGQISSEVPQNLSASRPQDRQFILSSKKLLLSDSGFYLCAWRTGTGYNSPLHFGNGTRLTVT.

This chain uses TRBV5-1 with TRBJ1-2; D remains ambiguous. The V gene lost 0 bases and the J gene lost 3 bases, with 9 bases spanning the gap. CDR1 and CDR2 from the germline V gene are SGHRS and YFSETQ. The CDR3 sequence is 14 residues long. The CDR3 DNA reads TGCGCCAGCAGCTTGGTAGACGGCTACTATGGCTACACCTTC. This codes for CASSLVDGYYGYTF.

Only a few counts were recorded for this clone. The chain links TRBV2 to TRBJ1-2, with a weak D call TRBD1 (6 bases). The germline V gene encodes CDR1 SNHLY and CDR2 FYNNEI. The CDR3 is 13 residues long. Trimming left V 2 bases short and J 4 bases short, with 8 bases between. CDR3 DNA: TGTGCCAGCAGTGAATGGACAGCCTATGGCTACACCTTC. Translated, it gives CASSEWTAYGYTF.

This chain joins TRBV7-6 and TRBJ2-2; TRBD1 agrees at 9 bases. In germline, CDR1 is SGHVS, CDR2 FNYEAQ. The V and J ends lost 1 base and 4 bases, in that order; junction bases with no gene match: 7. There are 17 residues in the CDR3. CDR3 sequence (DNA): TGTGCCAGCAGCTTAGTTTCGGGACAGGGTGCCACCGGGGAGCTGTTTTTT. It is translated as CASSLVSGQGATGELFF.

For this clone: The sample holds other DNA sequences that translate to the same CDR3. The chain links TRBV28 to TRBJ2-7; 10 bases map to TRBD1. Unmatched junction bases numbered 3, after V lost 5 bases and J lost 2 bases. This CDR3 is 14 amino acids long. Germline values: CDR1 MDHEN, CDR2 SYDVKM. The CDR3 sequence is CASSRGQGPYEQYF. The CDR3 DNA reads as TGTGCCAGCAGTCGGGGACAGGGGCCCTACGAGCAGTACTTC.

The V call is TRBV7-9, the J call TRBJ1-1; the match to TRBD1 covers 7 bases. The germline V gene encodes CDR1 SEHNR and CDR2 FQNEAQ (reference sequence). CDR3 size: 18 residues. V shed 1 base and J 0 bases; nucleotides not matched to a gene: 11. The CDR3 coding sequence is TGTGCCAGCAGCTTAGGATCTCGGGCAGGGGGGATGAACACTGAAGCTTTCTTT. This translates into CASSLGSRAGGMNTEAFF.

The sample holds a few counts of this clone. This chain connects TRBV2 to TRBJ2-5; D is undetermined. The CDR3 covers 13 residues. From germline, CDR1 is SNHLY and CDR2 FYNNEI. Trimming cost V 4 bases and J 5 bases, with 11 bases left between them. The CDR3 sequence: CASSVMGWETQYF. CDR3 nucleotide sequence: TGTGCCAGCAGTGTTATGGGTTGGGAGACCCAGTACTTC.

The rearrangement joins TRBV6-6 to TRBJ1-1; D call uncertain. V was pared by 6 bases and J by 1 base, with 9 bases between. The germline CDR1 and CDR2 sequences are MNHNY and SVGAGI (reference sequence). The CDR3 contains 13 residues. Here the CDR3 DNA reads TGTGCCAGCAGACGTGGAGGGAACACTGAAGCTTTCTTT. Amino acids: CASRRGGNTEAFF.

CDR3 protein: CASSRNTGELFF. DNA of the CDR3: TGTGCCAGCAGCCGGAACACCGGGGAGCTGTTTTTT. This chain links TRBV11-2 with TRBJ2-2; D remains unclear. With 5 bases removed from V and 1 base from J, the gap between germline ends came to 2 bases. The CDR3 runs to 12 residues. Germline-derived CDR1 and CDR2 are SGHAT and FQNNGV.

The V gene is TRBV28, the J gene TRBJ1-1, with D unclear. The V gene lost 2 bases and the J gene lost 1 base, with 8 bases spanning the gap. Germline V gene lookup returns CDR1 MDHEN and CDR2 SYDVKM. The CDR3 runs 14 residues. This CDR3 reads CASSLTVPNTEAFF. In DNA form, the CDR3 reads TGTGCCAGCAGTTTAACGGTCCCGAACACTGAAGCTTTCTTT.

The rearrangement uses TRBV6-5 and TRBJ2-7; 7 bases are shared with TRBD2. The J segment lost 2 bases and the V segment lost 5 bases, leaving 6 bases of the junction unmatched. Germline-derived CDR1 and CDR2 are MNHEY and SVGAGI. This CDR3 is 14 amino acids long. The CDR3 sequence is CASSPSAGAYEQYF. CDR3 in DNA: TGTGCCAGCAGTCCATCGGCGGGGGCCTACGAGCAGTACTTC.

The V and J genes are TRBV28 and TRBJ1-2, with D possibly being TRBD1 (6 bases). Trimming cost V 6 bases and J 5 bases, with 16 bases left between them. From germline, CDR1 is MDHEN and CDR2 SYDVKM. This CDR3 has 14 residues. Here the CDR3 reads CASSPGGQSYGYTF. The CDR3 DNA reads TGTGCCAGCAGCCCCGGTGGACAGAGTTATGGCTACACCTTC.

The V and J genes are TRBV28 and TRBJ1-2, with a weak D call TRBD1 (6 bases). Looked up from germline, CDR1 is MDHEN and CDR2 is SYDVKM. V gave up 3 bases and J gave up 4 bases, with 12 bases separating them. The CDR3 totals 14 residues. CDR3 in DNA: TGTGCCAGCAGTTTTGGGGGGACACCCTATGGCTACACCTTC. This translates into CASSFGGTPYGYTF.

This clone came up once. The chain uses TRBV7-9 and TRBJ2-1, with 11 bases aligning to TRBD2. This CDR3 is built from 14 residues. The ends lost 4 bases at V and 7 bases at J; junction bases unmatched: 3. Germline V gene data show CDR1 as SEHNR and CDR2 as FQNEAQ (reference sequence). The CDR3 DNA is TGTGCCAGCAGCTGGCTAGCGGGAGGTAATGAGCAGTTCTTC. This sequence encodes CASSWLAGGNEQFF.

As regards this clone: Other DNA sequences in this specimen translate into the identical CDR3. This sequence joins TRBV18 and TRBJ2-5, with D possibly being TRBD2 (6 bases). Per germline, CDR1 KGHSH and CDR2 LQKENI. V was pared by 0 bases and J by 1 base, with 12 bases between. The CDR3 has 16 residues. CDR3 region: CASSPPFRDSQETQYF. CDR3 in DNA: TGTGCCAGCTCACCACCATTCCGGGACTCCCAAGAGACCCAGTACTTC.

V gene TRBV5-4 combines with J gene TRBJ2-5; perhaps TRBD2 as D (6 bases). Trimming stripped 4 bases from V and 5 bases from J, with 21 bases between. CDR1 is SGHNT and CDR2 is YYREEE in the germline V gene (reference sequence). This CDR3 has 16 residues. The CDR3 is CASSPNPRVGRETQYF. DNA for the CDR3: TGTGCCAGCAGCCCAAATCCCAGGGTGGGGAGGGAGACCCAGTACTTC.

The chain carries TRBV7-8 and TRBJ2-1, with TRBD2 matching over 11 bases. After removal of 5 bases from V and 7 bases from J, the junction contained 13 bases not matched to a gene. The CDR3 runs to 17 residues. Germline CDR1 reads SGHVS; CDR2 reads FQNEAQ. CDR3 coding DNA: TGTGCCAGCAGCCAGAAGGGACTAGCGGCCCAGAAAAATGAGCAGTTCTTC. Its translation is CASSQKGLAAQKNEQFF.